The clone carrying this T cell receptor (beta chain) was seen just once. The data originate from a study of blood T cell repertoires in COVID-19. This table comes from immunoSEQ multiplex PCR, and its TCRdb copy is limited to in-frame clones, with some not included. Here the sample spans a few hundred thousand clones, 65% to 90% being singletons. Trimming removed 4 bases from V and 6 bases from J; junction bases left unmatched: 6. The CDR3 sequence is 14 residues long. Germline V gives CDR1 LGHDT, CDR2 YNNKEL (reference sequence). The sequence was collected from a man aged 50-59 years with active or convalescent COVID-19. Source material: peripheral blood. The chain combines TRBV3-1 (or the pseudogene TRBV3-2) with TRBJ1-5; 7 bases are a match to TRBD1. CDR3 region: CASSRTGAAQPQHF. CDR3 sequence (DNA): TGTGCCAGCAGCCGCACAGGGGCGGCTCAGCCCCAGCATTTT.